This TCR beta chain was sequenced during a study of metastatic and nonmetastatic thyroid tumors. TCRdb re-called clones from the PCR reads using MiXCR. Among tens of thousands of clones listed, just under 15% were seen once. Prior to thyroid surgery, none of the patients had received any treatment. The length of the CDR3 is 15 residues. Germline V gene sequence: CDR1 LGHNT, CDR2 FRNRAP. J was trimmed by 11 bases and V by 4 bases; bases with no gene match: 11. This clone was observed many times. The source material was blood. V gene TRBV12-5 combines with J gene TRBJ2-2, with TRBD1 identical over 9 bases. The clonotype comes from a female donor with papillary thyroid cancer or a benign thyroid nodule (not recorded which). Some clones in this sample may be carry-over from other donors' samples. CDR3 nucleotides: TGTGCTAGTGGTTCCCCCCGGGACAGGGATCCCGAGCTGTTTTTT. This translates into CASGSPRDRDPELFF.